A single sample is the source of the 20 T cell receptor beta chains below, sequenced in a study of blood T cells in healthy people across ages. Together with a sample-barcoded 5' primer, a J-beta primer mix was included in a second PCR lasting about 7 to 11 cycles. One entry per CDR3 protein results from TCRdb running MiXCR on the 5' RACE reads. The sample yields some 1,500,000 distinct CDR3 sequences, approximately 43% seen once. Sample: blood. The receptor source for this set is a woman younger than 30 in good health.

Only a few counts were recorded for this clonotype. The V and J genes are TRBV12-3 or TRBV12-4 and TRBJ2-7; a possible D gene is TRBD1 (6 bases). The CDR3 consists of 14 residues. The ends were cut back, 3 bases at V and 0 bases at J, with 9 bases in the middle. CDR3 sequence (DNA): TGTGCCAGCAGTTTCTACAGGGACTCCTACGAGCAGTACTTC. Protein sequence: CASSFYRDSYEQYF.

The V gene is TRBV4-1, the J gene TRBJ2-7; 9 bases map to TRBD1. The J call is uncertain, as TRBJ2-5 better fits the DNA end. CDR1 MGHRA and CDR2 YSYEKL come from the germline V gene. This CDR3 is 16 amino acids long. DNA for the CDR3: TGCGCCAGCAGCCAAGGGACAGGGGTTGAGGGCGAGACCCAGTACTTC. Its translation is CASSQGTGVEGETQYF.

The gene calls are TRBV27 and TRBJ2-7; no firm D call. The CDR3 sequence is 12 residues long. Germline values: CDR1 MNHEY, CDR2 SMNVEV (reference sequence). Trimming pared 3 bases from V and 6 bases from J, leaving 9 bases between. This CDR3 reads CASSLGPSEQYF. DNA of the CDR3: TGTGCCAGCAGTTTGGGTCCATCCGAGCAGTACTTC.

Only one count was recorded for this clonotype. CDR3 protein: CASCGDGGPYEQYF. The CDR3 DNA reads as TGTGCCAGCTGCGGGGACGGCGGGCCCTACGAGCAGTACTTC. The chain has TRBV2 and TRBJ2-7; perhaps TRBD2 as D (6 bases). This CDR3 contains 14 residues. The germline V and J ends were trimmed by 8 bases and 2 bases, with 16 bases remaining between them. CDR1 is SNHLY, CDR2 FYNNEI, per germline.

This clonotype was seen a few times. V gene TRBV4-3 combines with J gene TRBJ1-6; no firm D call. The CDR3 runs 15 residues. V was shortened by 3 bases and J by 4 bases, with 10 bases between the two germline ends. Germline V lookup: CDR1 LGHNA, CDR2 YSLEER. This CDR3 reads CASSQVQRYNSPLHF. CDR3 in DNA: TGCGCCAGCAGCCAGGTACAGAGGTATAATTCACCCCTCCACTTT.

V usage is TRBV4-3 and J usage is TRBJ2-1, with 8 bases that match TRBD2. TRBJ2-7 matches the DNA end more closely, so the J call is doubtful. CDR3 size: 16 residues. The V gene's germline CDR1 is LGHNA and CDR2 YSLEER. CDR3 in DNA: TGCGCCAGCAGCCAAGGTCCCGGGACTAGTTACAATGAGCAGTACTTC. It is translated as CASSQGPGTSYNEQYF.

J is TRBJ1-1 and V is TRBV5-6; no clear D. With 0 bases removed from V and 4 bases from J, the gap between germline ends came to 13 bases. CDR3 length: 15 residues. Germline V gives CDR1 SGHDT, CDR2 YYEEEE. The CDR3 DNA is TGTGCCAGCAGCTTGGGAAGGCAGAGGGTCACTGAAGCTTTCTTT. Amino acids: CASSLGRQRVTEAFF.

The rearrangement links TRBV4-1 to TRBJ1-5; D is possibly TRBD1 (5 bases). Deletions cut 4 bases from V and 6 bases from J, with 13 bases between. The CDR3 runs to 14 residues. Germline CDR1 and CDR2: MGHRA and YSYEKL. This chain's CDR3 is CASSRLQGGQPQHF. CDR3 nucleotide sequence: TGCGCCAGCAGCCGCCTCCAGGGTGGTCAGCCCCAGCATTTT.

The chain is built from TRBV5-1 and TRBJ2-7; 8 bases are shared with TRBD2. The J call is doubtful: the DNA matches TRBJ2-5 better. The CDR3 runs to 14 residues. From germline, CDR1 is SGHRS and CDR2 YFSETQ. This chain's CDR3 is CASSGTTSDETQYF. CDR3 coding DNA: TGCGCCAGCAGCGGAACGACTAGCGACGAGACCCAGTACTTC.

The genes are TRBV7-3 and TRBJ2-7; D unresolved. The CDR3 spans 16 residues. Germline V lookup: CDR1 SGHTA, CDR2 FQGTGA. Trimming took off 1 base at V and 7 bases at J, with 20 bases between the two ends. CDR3 loop: CASSLRSTRPHNEQYF. The DNA for the CDR3 is TGTGCCAGCAGCTTAAGGTCAACGCGTCCCCACAATGAGCAGTACTTC.

This clonotype was seen a few times. The V call is TRBV4-1, the J call TRBJ1-1; a possible D gene is TRBD1 (5 bases). Germline V lookup: CDR1 MGHRA, CDR2 YSYEKL. The CDR3 spans 14 residues. Deletions cut 1 base from V and 1 base from J, with 7 bases between. The CDR3 sequence: CASSQGQSNTEAFF. The CDR3 bases are TGCGCCAGCAGCCAAGGACAGTCGAACACTGAAGCTTTCTTT.

This clonotype has only a few counts. CDR3 sequence: CASRGQGANNEQFF. As DNA, the CDR3 is TGCGCCAGCAGGGGACAGGGGGCCAACAATGAGCAGTTCTTC. The rearrangement joins TRBV5-1 to TRBJ2-1, with 12 positions matching TRBD1. The length of the CDR3 is 14 residues. Trimming took 5 bases from V and 5 from J; bases not matched to a gene: 2. Looked up from germline, CDR1 is SGHRS and CDR2 is YFSETQ.

The chain recombines TRBV20-1 with TRBJ2-7; D is perhaps TRBD1 (6 bases). The V and J ends lost 1 base and 5 bases respectively, with 15 bases between them. The germline CDR1 and CDR2 sequences are DFQATT and SNEGSKA (reference sequence). This CDR3 is built from 14 residues. CDR3 amino acids: CSARVVNRVHEQYF. The DNA of the CDR3 is TGCAGTGCTAGAGTGGTTAACAGGGTCCACGAGCAGTACTTC.

This chain links TRBV10-3 with TRBJ2-1; weak D call: TRBD1 (6 bases). Germline CDR1 ENHRY, CDR2 SYGVKD. V was cut by 5 bases and J by 4 bases, with 21 bases left in between. This CDR3 is 17 amino acids long. CDR3 coding DNA: TGTGCCATCAGTCCAACCGGGACATCCTTGCCTTACAATGAGCAGTTCTTC. It translates to CAISPTGTSLPYNEQFF.

The CDR3: CASRLPGTVGYGYTF. CDR3 in DNA: TGTGCCAGCAGGCTGCCCGGGACAGTAGGCTATGGCTACACCTTC. The chain employs TRBV5-5 and TRBJ1-2, with 7 bases matching TRBD1. CDR1 is SGHKS, CDR2 YYEKEE, per germline (reference sequence). After removal of 5 bases from V and 4 bases from J, the junction contained 11 bases not matched to a gene. This CDR3 spans 15 amino acids.

This clonotype has just a few counts. The chain recombines TRBV20-1 with TRBJ1-5; a possible D gene is TRBD1 (6 bases). Trimming stripped 0 bases from V and 7 bases from J, with 13 bases between. Looked up from germline, CDR1 is DFQATT and CDR2 is SNEGSKA (reference sequence). The CDR3 spans 14 residues. For the CDR3, the DNA is TGCAGTGCTAGAGAGGGGGGGGGCGTACAGCCCCAGCATTTT. Amino acid sequence: CSAREGGGVQPQHF.

The chain joins TRBV25-1 to TRBJ2-5; the match to TRBD2 covers 11 bases. This CDR3 comprises 15 residues. Germline V CDR1 and CDR2: MGHDK, SYGVNS. With 2 bases clipped from V and 5 bases from J, the junction kept 4 bases outside the gene matches. In nucleotides, the CDR3 is TGTGCCAGCAGTGAACTAGCGGGAGGTTGGGAGACCCAGTACTTC. This encodes CASSELAGGWETQYF.

This clonotype was counted a single time. The V call is TRBV20-1, the J call TRBJ1-2, with 7 bases lining up with TRBD1. V shed 3 bases and J 6 bases; nucleotides not matched to a gene: 7. CDR1 and CDR2 (germline): DFQATT, SNEGSKA (reference sequence). The CDR3 length is 13 residues. The CDR3 here is CSASLGGSHGYTF. The CDR3 DNA follows: TGCAGTGCTAGCTTAGGGGGCAGCCATGGCTACACCTTC.

In this sample, this clonotype turned up a few times. This chain connects TRBV29-1 to TRBJ2-1; TRBD2 aligns across 12 bases. The CDR3 spans 15 residues. With 7 bases clipped from V and 9 bases from J, the junction kept 13 bases outside the gene matches. Germline V gene sequence: CDR1 SQVTM, CDR2 ANQGSEA. This chain's CDR3 is CSGGVTSGSGSEQFF. The CDR3 DNA reads as TGCAGCGGCGGGGTGACTAGCGGGAGCGGGAGTGAGCAGTTCTTC.

This clonotype was counted a single time. The J gene is TRBJ2-7, the V gene TRBV7-3; either TRBD1 or TRBD2 may supply D (5 bases each). V was pared by 5 bases and J by 7 bases, with 21 bases between. Germline CDR1 and CDR2: SGHTA and FQGTGA. This CDR3 comprises 15 residues. CDR3: CASSQGYGGSNEQYF. CDR3 DNA: TGTGCCAGCAGCCAAGGGTATGGGGGTAGCAATGAGCAGTACTTC.